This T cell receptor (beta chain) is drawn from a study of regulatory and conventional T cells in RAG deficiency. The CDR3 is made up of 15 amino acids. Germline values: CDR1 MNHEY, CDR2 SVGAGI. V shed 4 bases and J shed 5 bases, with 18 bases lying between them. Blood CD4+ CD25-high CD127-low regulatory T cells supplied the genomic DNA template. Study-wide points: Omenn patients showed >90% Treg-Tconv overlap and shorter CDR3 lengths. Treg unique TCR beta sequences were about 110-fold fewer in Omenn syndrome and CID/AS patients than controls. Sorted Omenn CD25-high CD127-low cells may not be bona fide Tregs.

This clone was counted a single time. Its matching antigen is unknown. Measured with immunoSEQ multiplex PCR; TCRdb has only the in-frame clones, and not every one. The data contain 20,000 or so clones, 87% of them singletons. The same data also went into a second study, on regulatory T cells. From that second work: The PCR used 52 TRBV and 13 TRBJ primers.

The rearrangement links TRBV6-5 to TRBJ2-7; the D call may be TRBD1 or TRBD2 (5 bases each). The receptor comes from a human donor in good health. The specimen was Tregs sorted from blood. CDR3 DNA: TGTGCCAGCAGTTTACTCGGGACGAGGGTACACGAGCAGTACTTC. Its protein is CASSLLGTRVHEQYF.